This paragraph reports one TCR beta chain. This clone appeared many times. Its antigen is currently not known. Base qualities are missing; no much larger clone stands one base away. The sample carries other DNA sequences with the same CDR3. The record originates from a study of beta chain features in type 1 diabetes listed by TCRdb under 2018. Context from the whole study: Mean age, gender distribution, total cell number and subset yield were not different between patients and healthy donors. Across all samples, 107,917,701 sorted cells were examined, and cell number per subset correlated strongly with RNA yield. The study compared the TCRB repertoires of sorted circulating CD4+ T cell subsets in recently diagnosed type 1 diabetes patients with those in matched healthy donors. Regulatory and stem cell-like memory subsets were obtained from only 8 patients and roughly eight healthy donors, while naive and central memory subsets were obtained from all 30 or so donors.

The germline V gene encodes CDR1 SEHNR and CDR2 FQNEAQ (reference sequence). CDR3 length: 14 amino acids, cysteine to phenylalanine. CDR3 DNA is the only sequence kept; it has 42 bases, read in frame from the first base. The trim is 1 base for V and 4 bases for J, with a gap of 9 bases between the germline ends. Here is what the overall study found, with its caveats: PCR may preferentially amplify shorter templates, but because patient and control samples were amplified and corrected together, any resulting skew would affect both groups equally. Only small numbers of individuals were included in the HLA sub-analyses, which left unresolved whether HLA type had any influence on TCRB rearrangement. Because cDNA rather than genomic DNA was sequenced, highly expressing activated cells could have been over-represented, although no difference in activation and CD3 levels was found between groups. A moderate but significant shortening of TCRB CDR3 length was observed in type 1 diabetes patients in all four CD4+ subsets. The naive, central memory and regulatory TCRB repertoires appeared to resemble one another more closely among patients than among healthy donors. At VDJ recombination sites, patients with type 1 diabetes made fewer insertions and deleted more nucleotides, a pattern implying thymic rearrangement abnormalities.

From each donor, a single peripheral blood sample of about 116 mL on average was drawn into heparinised tubes. Using a panel that included CD45RO, CCR7, CD25, CD127, CD95 and CD27, naive, central memory, regulatory and stem cell-like memory CD4+ T cells were sorted on a BD FACSAria II. All sorted populations exceeded 95% purity. PBMCs were isolated immediately by Lymphoprep density gradient centrifugation and stained directly without culture. To minimize batch effects, samples were stained and sorted in pairs, one healthy donor with one patient per experiment. The entire amount of isolated RNA was reverse transcribed using the High Capacity cDNA Reverse Transcription Kit, so the sequenced TCRB transcripts were expressed ones. Deep immunoSEQ sequencing was performed on naive, central memory and regulatory T cell samples, with an average of around 3.4 million total reads per sample. Sorted cells were lysed in RLT buffer, and RNA was extracted using DNase-treated RNeasy Micro or Mini kits according to cell number. Each cell subset was processed separately to prevent cross-contamination, with patient and healthy donor samples processed together. TCRB sequences were amplified from cDNA with the immunoSEQ multiplex PCR, producing 87-bp fragments spanning the CDR3 region. Sequencing of the amplicons was performed on the Illumina HiSeq platform. As for how the authors treated the data: PCR bias was corrected computationally using synthetic template baselines, and reads within Hamming distance 2 were collapsed, with unmergeable singletons discarded. Reads were aligned against IMGT to assign V, D and J genes, CDR3 length and insertions or deletions at six rearrangement sites. Within each subset, clonotype counts were normalized to sorted cell number, after which true diversity and Gini coefficients were computed with the tcR R package. The overlap coefficient, calculated on TCRB nucleotide sequences, was used to quantify repertoire sharing. The table comes from immuneACCESS by way of TCRdb, which keeps in-frame sequences with V and J called. Part of the clones is missing from these tables; in studies checked, under half for an unresolved V gene and the rest for unknown reasons. Clonal size and the V and J genes are those of that table, whereas D and trimming came from the DNA. Counted in this sample were nearly 350,000 clones; 6.5% to 10% of them appeared once. The top ten clonotypes cover around 0.44% of the sample.

The sequence was collected from a woman between 18 and 30 years old in good health. Material for sequencing was central memory CD4+ T cells from blood. The chain is made from TRBV7-9 and TRBJ2-3, with the D gene not confidently named. The nucleotide sequence reads as follows: TGTGCCAGCAGCTTAGGAGGCGCGGCAGATACGCAGTATTTT. It translates to CASSLGGAADTQYF.